The 17 T cell receptor beta chains below come from one sample, sequenced in a study of graft-versus-host responses after intestinal transplantation. Profiled with immunoSEQ multiplex PCR; TCRdb holds only in-frame clones, not every one. Of about 130,000 clones in the sample, about nine tenths are singletons; the top ten hold 0.19%. No antigen has been identified for these receptors. The sequenced sample was unstimulated CD4+ T cells sorted from spleen or lymph node cells, obtained before intestinal transplant. The receptor set was obtained from a human donor who received an intestinal transplant.

This chain connects TRBV7-3 to TRBJ2-1; the match to TRBD2 covers 10 bases. J lost 6 bases, V lost 4 bases, and 6 bases had no gene match. The length of the CDR3 is 15 residues. Germline V gives CDR1 SGHTA, CDR2 FQGTGA. The chain's CDR3 is CASSWLAGAFNEQFF. DNA for the CDR3: TGTGCCAGCAGCTGGCTAGCGGGAGCCTTCAATGAGCAGTTCTTC.

Details on this clone: The sample carries other DNA sequences with the same CDR3. The gene calls are TRBV4-3 and TRBJ1-4, with D hard to call. The ends were cut back, 0 bases at V and 4 bases at J, with 12 bases in the middle. This CDR3 region has 16 residues. Germline CDR1 and CDR2: LGHNA and YSLEER. The CDR3 DNA sequence: TGCGCCAGCAGCCAAGAAGGAGGGCGCGGTAATGAAAAACTGTTTTTT. Protein product: CASSQEGGRGNEKLFF.

The V call is TRBV28, the J call TRBJ2-7; 7 bases are shared with TRBD1. Looked up from germline, CDR1 is MDHEN and CDR2 is SYDVKM. The CDR3 sequence is 16 residues long. The V gene end was trimmed by 6 bases and the J gene end by 3 bases; junction bases not matched to a gene: 14. CDR3 amino acids: CASRNRDRPFNYEQYF. CDR3 bases: TGTGCCAGCAGGAACCGGGACAGACCATTTAACTACGAGCAGTACTTC.

The chain recombines TRBV5-1 with TRBJ2-2; tentatively, D is TRBD2 (6 bases). Between the trimmed V and J ends, which lost 4 bases and 0 bases, there was a span of 13 bases. From germline, CDR1 is SGHRS and CDR2 YFSETQ. CDR3 length equals 16 residues. CDR3 region: CASSTTGSSNTGELFF. The CDR3 bases are TGCGCCAGCAGCACCACCGGGAGTTCGAACACCGGGGAGCTGTTTTTT.

The chain recombines TRBV7-9 with TRBJ1-2, with D perhaps matching TRBD1 (5 bases). There are 16 residues in the CDR3. CDR1 is SEHNR and CDR2 is FQNEAQ in the germline V gene (reference sequence). V lost 4 bases and J 5 bases, leaving 20 bases between the germline ends. Here the CDR3 DNA reads TGTGCCAGCAGCTCATCCAGGGTTTTTGTTAAGTATGGCTACACCTTC. Encoded protein: CASSSSRVFVKYGYTF.

The chain links TRBV6-1 to TRBJ2-7; D possibly corresponds to TRBD1 (6 bases). This CDR3 spans 12 amino acids. Germline CDR1 MNHNS, CDR2 SASEGT. The V and J ends lost 5 bases and 12 bases respectively, with 17 bases between them. This chain's CDR3 is CASSSQQGLWYF. The DNA of the CDR3 is TGTGCCAGCAGTTCCCAACAGGGTCTATGGTACTTC.

V gene TRBV5-8 combines with J gene TRBJ2-1; 10 bases fit TRBD2. Unmatched junction bases numbered 12, after V lost 4 bases and J lost 2 bases. Germline CDR1 reads SGHTS; CDR2 reads YDEGEE. The CDR3 consists of 18 residues. CDR3 amino acids: CASSLFPSGGLAYNEQFF. The DNA for the CDR3 is TGTGCCAGCAGCCTCTTTCCTAGCGGGGGACTCGCCTACAATGAGCAGTTCTTC.

This clone was detected only once. This CDR3 is CASSRGGTEAFF. CDR3 sequence (DNA): TGCGCCAGCAGTCGAGGAGGCACTGAAGCTTTCTTT. The V gene is TRBV5-1, the J gene TRBJ1-1; D is ambiguous. The CDR3 is made up of 12 amino acids. Germline V gene sequence: CDR1 SGHRS, CDR2 YFSETQ. V lost 5 bases to trimming and J lost 4 bases, with 9 bases between them.

This sequence joins TRBV28 and TRBJ2-4, with D unresolved. The CDR3 runs to 15 residues. Trimming took off 6 bases at V and 0 bases at J, with 12 bases between the two ends. Germline V lookup: CDR1 MDHEN, CDR2 SYDVKM. The CDR3 loop reads CASSLQAVAKNIQYF. The CDR3 DNA reads as TGTGCCAGCAGCCTCCAAGCAGTAGCCAAAAACATTCAGTACTTC.

This chain links TRBV30 with TRBJ1-1; D unclear. CDR1 is GTSNPN, CDR2 SVGIG, per germline (reference sequence). The CDR3 runs to 10 residues. The CDR3 coding sequence is TGTGCTATGGGGAACACTGAAGCTTTCTTT. The encoded protein is CAMGNTEAFF.

The chain couples TRBV9 to TRBJ2-3; TRBD2 matches 8 bases. V was pared by 1 base and J by 1 base, with 2 bases of the junction left unmatched. This CDR3 region has 15 residues. Germline CDR1 is SGDLS and CDR2 is YYNGEE. The CDR3 protein is CASSVPAGGTDTQYF. Here the CDR3 DNA reads TGTGCCAGCAGCGTACCAGCGGGGGGCACAGATACGCAGTATTTT.

The J gene is TRBJ2-1, the V gene TRBV19; unclear D gene. Trimming removed 0 bases at V and 11 bases at J, with 8 bases between. The germline V gene has CDR1 LNHDA and CDR2 SQIVND (reference sequence). The CDR3 consists of 12 residues. CDR3 DNA: TGTGCCAGTAGTATAGATCTCGACCAGCAGTTCTTC. The encoded protein is CASSIDLDQQFF.

The chain uses TRBV4-1 and TRBJ1-1, with D tentatively TRBD1 (5 bases). Germline loops: CDR1 MGHRA, CDR2 YSYEKL. CDR3 size: 15 residues. The V end was cut by 4 bases, the J end by 5 bases, with 17 bases between. CDR3 nucleotides: TGCGCCAGCAGCCCCCTTGGGGGGAGAGGAACTGAAGCTTTCTTT. This translates into CASSPLGGRGTEAFF.

CDR3 nucleotide sequence: TGCAGTGCGCTAAGTGACTATGGCTACACCTTC. Residues: CSALSDYGYTF. V and J are TRBV20-1 and TRBJ1-2; D is undetermined. The CDR3 has 11 residues. Germline CDR1 and CDR2: DFQATT and SNEGSKA (reference sequence). V shed 6 bases and J shed 3 bases, with 8 bases lying between them.

The CDR3 sequence is CAWSTTGEHQPQHF. The CDR3 nucleotides are TGTGCCTGGAGTACGACAGGGGAACATCAGCCCCAGCATTTT. The chain is built from TRBV30 and TRBJ1-5, with 8 bases lining up with TRBD1. CDR3 length: 14 residues. The trim removed 2 bases at V and 5 bases at J, leaving 5 bases unmatched. Germline-derived CDR1 and CDR2 are GTSNPN and SVGIG (reference sequence).

The V gene is TRBV30, the J gene TRBJ1-2; TRBD1 agrees at 8 bases. V lost 4 bases to trimming and J lost 4 bases; unmatched junction nucleotides: 8. The CDR3 length is 14 residues. Germline CDR1 GTSNPN, CDR2 SVGIG (reference sequence). The CDR3, as DNA: TGTGCCTGGATCCCCACAGGGGGGTCCTATGGCTACACCTTC. Translated, it gives CAWIPTGGSYGYTF. Looking up the rest from reference TRBV30 and TRBJ1-2 gives the full variable domain: SQTIHQWPATLVQPVGSPLSLECTVEGTSNPNLYWYRQAAGRGLQLLFYSVGIGQISSEVPQNLSASRPQDRQFILSSKKLLLSDSGFYLCAWIPTGGSYGYTFGSGTRLTVV.

This chain links TRBV7-3 with TRBJ2-7; 12 positions agree with TRBD2. The V gene's germline CDR1 is SGHTA and CDR2 FQGTGA. After removal of 2 bases from V and 5 bases from J, the junction contained 4 bases not matched to a gene. CDR3 length: 15 amino acids. In DNA, the CDR3 is TGTGCCAGCAGCTTAGGACTAGCGGGAAAGAACGAGCAGTACTTC. Its protein product is CASSLGLAGKNEQYF.